The entry that follows covers one T cell receptor (beta chain) sequence. Reverse transcription of roughly 0.5 to 1 ug RNA was performed with random hexamers. One entry per CDR3 protein results from TCRdb running MiXCR on the immunoSEQ multiplex PCR reads. Seen here are about 130,000 distinct CDR3 sequences, more than 90% observed once, and the top ten hold 0.2% to 0.25%. This entry is derived from a study of CD8 T cells in Susac syndrome. V lost 0 bases, J lost 5 bases, and 11 bases stayed unmatched. The CDR3 spans 17 residues. From germline, CDR1 is LGHNA and CDR2 YSLEER. This sequence was found in a human donor with Susac syndrome. Sequenced sample: CD8+ T cells from PBMCs. The chain is built from TRBV4-3 and TRBJ2-7, with 9 bases identical to TRBD2. The CDR3 reads CASSQELWREGPDEQYF. As DNA, the CDR3 is TGCGCCAGCAGCCAAGAGTTGTGGCGGGAGGGCCCTGACGAGCAGTACTTC.